The subject of this entry is one TCR beta chain. Its target is not known. The CDR3 consists of 14 residues. The V gene's germline CDR1 is LGHNA and CDR2 YSLEER. V shed 3 bases, J shed 5 bases, and the junction held 0 bases outside the gene matches. This entry belongs to a study of OX40 agonist ivuxolimab in advanced cancers. TCRdb's copy holds only in-frame clones and misses some; the assay was immunoSEQ multiplex PCR. The table includes about 31,000 clones, about 81% detected once. Study-level points and caveats: In the expanded peripheral T cells, antigen specificity was never determined.

The chain is built from TRBV4-3 and TRBJ2-3, with 12 bases that match TRBD2. This TCR was sampled from an adult with an advanced solid tumor such as melanoma, head and neck, liver or kidney cancer. Here the sequenced sample was CD4+ or CD8+ T cells sorted from blood, taken in a trial of the OX40 agonist ivuxolimab. CDR3 sequence reads: CASSQTSGGDTQYF. The CDR3 DNA is TGCGCCAGCAGCCAGACTAGCGGGGGAGATACGCAGTATTTT.